This is a list of T cell receptor beta chains from one sample in a study of OX40 agonist ivuxolimab in advanced cancers. TCRdb's copy holds only in-frame clones and misses some; the assay was immunoSEQ multiplex PCR. The sample lists approximately 68,000 clones; about 89% were seen once. The material was CD4+ or CD8+ T cells sorted from blood, obtained in a trial of the OX40 agonist ivuxolimab. Receptors were obtained from an adult with an advanced solid tumor such as melanoma, head and neck, liver or kidney cancer. Each CDR3 is given without its conserved first and last residue. Fields, in order: V gene, D gene, J gene, CDR3 protein. A D gene is named only where the DNA matches it firmly.

V: TRBV29-1
D: -
J: TRBJ1-2
CDR3: SVEAGSTNYGYT

V: TRBV4-1
D: -
J: TRBJ2-2
CDR3: ASSLERELF

V: TRBV7-6
D: TRBD1
J: TRBJ2-7
CDR3: ASGKQGQYEQY

V: TRBV9
D: -
J: TRBJ2-3
CDR3: ASSVVEGFGTDTQY

V: TRBV19
D: TRBD1
J: TRBJ1-1
CDR3: ASSTYAGTGGTEAF

V: TRBV2
D: TRBD1
J: TRBJ2-4
CDR3: ASSATSGTVTNIQY

V: TRBV9
D: -
J: TRBJ2-6
CDR3: ASSAAASGWANVLT

V: TRBV6-5
D: -
J: TRBJ2-7
CDR3: ASTDPGSEQY

V: TRBV28
D: TRBD1
J: TRBJ1-5
CDR3: ASRGQGPFQPQH

V: TRBV7-3
D: TRBD2
J: TRBJ2-1
CDR3: ASSSQGAGGTYNEQF

V: TRBV6-5
D: -
J: TRBJ1-2
CDR3: ASQSLESYGYT

V: TRBV7-9
D: TRBD2
J: TRBJ2-7
CDR3: ASTKGPGLAGVEQY

V: TRBV5-1
D: -
J: TRBJ1-2
CDR3: ASSIGDYGYT

V: TRBV9
D: TRBD1
J: TRBJ1-2
CDR3: ASSASFNRDRGDYGYT

V: TRBV6-5
D: -
J: TRBJ2-1
CDR3: ASSPTSYNEQF

V: TRBV7-9
D: TRBD1
J: TRBJ1-3
CDR3: ASTYQTGQGQNTIY

V: TRBV5-1
D: TRBD2
J: TRBJ2-3
CDR3: ASSSGAGGGTDTQY

V: TRBV7-2
D: -
J: TRBJ2-3
CDR3: ASSLDDTQY

V: TRBV7-9
D: TRBD1
J: TRBJ1-1
CDR3: ASSPGQGMHTEAF

V: TRBV10-3
D: -
J: TRBJ1-2
CDR3: AISEWAGDESGYT

V: TRBV5-1
D: TRBD1
J: TRBJ2-1
CDR3: ASSVGGRGLEQF

V: TRBV27
D: -
J: TRBJ2-6
CDR3: ASSILRDSSGANVLT

V: TRBV12-2
D: -
J: TRBJ2-3
CDR3: ASRRSGARYIDTQY

V: TRBV27
D: -
J: TRBJ1-2
CDR3: ASRTHGSNYGYT

V: TRBV7-6
D: -
J: TRBJ2-5
CDR3: ASSSRGGTKQETQY

V: TRBV28
D: TRBD1
J: TRBJ1-2
CDR3: ASSLWDRGTRSYGYT

V: TRBV6-5
D: TRBD1
J: TRBJ1-2
CDR3: ASSYSGQGAFGYT

V: TRBV18
D: -
J: TRBJ2-5
CDR3: ASSPPASMETQY

V: TRBV19
D: -
J: TRBJ1-4
CDR3: ASRRGANEKLF

V: TRBV4-3
D: TRBD2
J: TRBJ2-3
CDR3: ASSQRRGLAGADTQY

V: TRBV10-3
D: -
J: TRBJ2-5
CDR3: AISESRALQETQY

V: TRBV29-1
D: -
J: TRBJ2-1
CDR3: SVVEGLTYNEQF

V: TRBV15
D: -
J: TRBJ1-1
CDR3: ATSRVTGYTEAF

V: TRBV6-6
D: -
J: TRBJ2-7
CDR3: ASSRQTYEQY

V: TRBV19
D: -
J: TRBJ2-2
CDR3: ATWGGLSGTGELF

V: TRBV19
D: -
J: TRBJ2-2
CDR3: ASSDRIGANTGELF

V: TRBV7-9
D: -
J: TRBJ2-1
CDR3: ASSFVTGRLNEQF

V: TRBV10-3
D: TRBD2
J: TRBJ2-3
CDR3: AISARLAGAEDTQY

V: TRBV27
D: -
J: TRBJ1-1
CDR3: ASSRNTEAF

V: TRBV10-2
D: -
J: TRBJ1-2
CDR3: ASSEQANYGYT

V: TRBV10-3
D: -
J: TRBJ1-5
CDR3: AISDLEGSNQPQH

V: TRBV28
D: -
J: TRBJ1-3
CDR3: ASETLGGQGNTIY

V: TRBV14
D: -
J: TRBJ2-7
CDR3: ASSHRGRGLEQY

V: TRBV5-1
D: -
J: TRBJ2-1
CDR3: ASGGNEQF

V: TRBV20-1
D: -
J: TRBJ1-2
CDR3: SDGGYT

V: TRBV5-4
D: -
J: TRBJ2-5
CDR3: ASSLAFRGQETQY

V: TRBV7-9
D: TRBD1
J: TRBJ1-5
CDR3: ASSSDRAPNQPQH

V: TRBV7-9
D: -
J: TRBJ2-3
CDR3: ASSLGLSITDTQY

V: TRBV5-1
D: TRBD2
J: TRBJ2-2
CDR3: ASSLVGLAGGTATGELF

V: TRBV2
D: TRBD1
J: TRBJ2-2
CDR3: ASSEARWDRNTGELF

V: TRBV7-2
D: TRBD2
J: TRBJ2-4
CDR3: ASSLTSDNIQY

V: TRBV6-6
D: -
J: TRBJ1-1
CDR3: ASGSGNTEAF